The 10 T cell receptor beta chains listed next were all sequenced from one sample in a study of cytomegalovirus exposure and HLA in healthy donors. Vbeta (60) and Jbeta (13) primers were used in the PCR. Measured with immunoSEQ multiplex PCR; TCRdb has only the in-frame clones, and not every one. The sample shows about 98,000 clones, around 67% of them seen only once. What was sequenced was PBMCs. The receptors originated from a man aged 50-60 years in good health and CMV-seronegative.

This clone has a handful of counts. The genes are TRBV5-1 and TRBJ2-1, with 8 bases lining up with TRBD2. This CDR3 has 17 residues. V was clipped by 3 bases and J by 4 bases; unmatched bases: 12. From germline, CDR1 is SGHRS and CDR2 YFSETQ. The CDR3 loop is CASSYLGVAGIYNEQFF. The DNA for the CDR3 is TGCGCCAGCAGCTACCTCGGGGTAGCGGGAATATACAATGAGCAGTTCTTC.

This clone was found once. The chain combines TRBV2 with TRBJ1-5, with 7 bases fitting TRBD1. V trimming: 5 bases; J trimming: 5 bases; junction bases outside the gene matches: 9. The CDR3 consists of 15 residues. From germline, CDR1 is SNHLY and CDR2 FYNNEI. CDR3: CASSFDRERDQPQHF. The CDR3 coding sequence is TGTGCCAGCAGTTTTGACAGGGAGAGGGATCAGCCCCAGCATTTT.

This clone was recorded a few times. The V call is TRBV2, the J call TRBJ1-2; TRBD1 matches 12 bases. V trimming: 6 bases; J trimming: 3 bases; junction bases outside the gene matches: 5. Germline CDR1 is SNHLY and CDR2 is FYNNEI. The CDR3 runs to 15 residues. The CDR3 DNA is TGTGCCAGCAGCGGGGGACAGGGGGCGGACTATGGCTACACCTTC. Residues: CASSGGQGADYGYTF. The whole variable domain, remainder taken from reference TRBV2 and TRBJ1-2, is EPEVTQTPSHQVTQMGQEVILRCVPISNHLYFYWYRQILGQKVEFLVSFYNNEISEKSEIFDDQFSVERPDGSNFTLKIRSTKLEDSAMYFCASSGGQGADYGYTFGSGTRLTVV.

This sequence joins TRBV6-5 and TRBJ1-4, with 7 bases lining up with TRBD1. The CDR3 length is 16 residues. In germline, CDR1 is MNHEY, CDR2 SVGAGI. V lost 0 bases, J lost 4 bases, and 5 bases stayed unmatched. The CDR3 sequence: CASSYSPGQLNEKLFF. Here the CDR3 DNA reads TGTGCCAGCAGTTACTCTCCGGGACAGCTTAATGAAAAACTGTTTTTT.

The DNA for the CDR3 is TGCGCCAGCAGAAACCCCGCGGGTGATCGGGAGACCCAGTACTTC. It translates to CASRNPAGDRETQYF. The chain recombines TRBV5-1 with TRBJ2-5, with D maybe TRBD2 (5 bases). This CDR3 region has 15 residues. From germline, CDR1 is SGHRS and CDR2 YFSETQ. Trimming took off 5 bases at V and 5 bases at J, with 19 bases between the two ends.

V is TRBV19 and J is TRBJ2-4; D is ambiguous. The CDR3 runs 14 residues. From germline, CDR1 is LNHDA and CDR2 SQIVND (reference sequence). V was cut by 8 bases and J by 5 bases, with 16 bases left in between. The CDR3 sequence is CASRPTESENIQYF. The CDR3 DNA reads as TGTGCCAGTCGACCGACTGAATCCGAAAACATTCAGTACTTC.

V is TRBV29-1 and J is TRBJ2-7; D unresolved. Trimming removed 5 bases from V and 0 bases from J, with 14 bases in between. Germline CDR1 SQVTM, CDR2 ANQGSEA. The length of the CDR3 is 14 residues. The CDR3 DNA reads TGCAGCGTTTATCTTCAGTTCAGCTCCTACGAGCAGTACTTC. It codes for CSVYLQFSSYEQYF.

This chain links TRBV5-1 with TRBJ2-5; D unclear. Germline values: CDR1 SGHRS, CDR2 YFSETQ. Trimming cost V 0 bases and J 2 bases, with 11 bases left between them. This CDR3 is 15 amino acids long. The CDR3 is CASSLARISQETQYF. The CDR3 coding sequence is TGCGCCAGCAGCTTGGCGCGCATATCGCAAGAGACCCAGTACTTC. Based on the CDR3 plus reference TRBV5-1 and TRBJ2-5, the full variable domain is KAGVTQTPRYLIKTRGQQVTLSCSPISGHRSVSWYQQTPGQGLQFLFEYFSETQRNKGNFPGRFSGRQFSNSRSEMNVSTLELGDSALYLCASSLARISQETQYFGPGTRLLVL.

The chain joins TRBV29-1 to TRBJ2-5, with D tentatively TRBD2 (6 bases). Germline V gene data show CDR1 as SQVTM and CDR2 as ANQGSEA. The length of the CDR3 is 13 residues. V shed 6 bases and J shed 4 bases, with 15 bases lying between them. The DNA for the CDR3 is TGCAGCGTCCCGACGCTGGGGGGAGAGACCCAGTACTTC. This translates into CSVPTLGGETQYF. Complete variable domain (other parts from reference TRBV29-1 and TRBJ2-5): SAVISQKPSRDICQRGTSLTIQCQVDSQVTMMFWYRQQPGQSLTLIATANQGSEATYESGFVIDKFPISRPNLTFSTLTVSNMSPEDSSIYLCSVPTLGGETQYFGPGTRLLVL.

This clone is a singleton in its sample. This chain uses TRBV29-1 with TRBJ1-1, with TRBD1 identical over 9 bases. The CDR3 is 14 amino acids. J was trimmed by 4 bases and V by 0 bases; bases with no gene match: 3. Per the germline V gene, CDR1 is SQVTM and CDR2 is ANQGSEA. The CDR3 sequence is CSVEDRDRVTEAFF. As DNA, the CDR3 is TGCAGCGTTGAAGATCGGGACAGGGTCACTGAAGCTTTCTTT.